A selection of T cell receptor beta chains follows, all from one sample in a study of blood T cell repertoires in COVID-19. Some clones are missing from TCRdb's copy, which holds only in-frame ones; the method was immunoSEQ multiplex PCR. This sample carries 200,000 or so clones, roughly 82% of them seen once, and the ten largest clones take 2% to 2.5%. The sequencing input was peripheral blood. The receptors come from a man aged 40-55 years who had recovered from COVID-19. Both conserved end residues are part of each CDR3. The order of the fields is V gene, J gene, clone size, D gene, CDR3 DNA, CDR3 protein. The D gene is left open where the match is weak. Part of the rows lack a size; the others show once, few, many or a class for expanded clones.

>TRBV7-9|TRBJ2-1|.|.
TGTGCCAGCAGCTTCCCGAGAGGGAGGTTCTCCTACAATGAGCAGTTCTTC
CASSFPRGRFSYNEQFF
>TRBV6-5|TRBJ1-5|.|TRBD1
TGTGCCAGCAGTTATTTGAAAGGGGGCCGGCAGCCCCAGCATTTT
CASSYLKGGRQPQHF
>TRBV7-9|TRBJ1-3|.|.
TGTGCCAGCACCTCCCCCGAGAGAAACACCATATATTTT
CASTSPERNTIYF
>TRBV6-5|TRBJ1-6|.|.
TGTGCCAGCAGTTACACTACAGGGTTCCGAGGTTCACCCCTCCACTTT
CASSYTTGFRGSPLHF
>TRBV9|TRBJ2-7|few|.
TGTGCCAGCAGCCCCAGGGGCTCCTACGAGCAGTACTTC
CASSPRGSYEQYF
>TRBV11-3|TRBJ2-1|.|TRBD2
TGTGCCAGCAGCCCGTTAGCGGGGGGGTACTCCTACAATGAGCAGTTCTTC
CASSPLAGGYSYNEQFF
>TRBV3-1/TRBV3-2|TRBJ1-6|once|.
TGTGCCAGCAGCCAAGGGGGTGGGGACACCCTCCACTTT
CASSQGGGDTLHF
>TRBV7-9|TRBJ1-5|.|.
TGTGCCAGCAGCTTGGGGGCTAGCAATCAGCCCCAGCATTTT
CASSLGASNQPQHF
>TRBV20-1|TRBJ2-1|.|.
TGCAGTGCCTCCTCGGGGGAGCAGTTCTTC
CSASSGEQFF
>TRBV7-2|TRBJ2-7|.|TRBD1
TGTGCCAGCAGCCTACAGGGGGCGAGCTACGAGCAGTACTTC
CASSLQGASYEQYF
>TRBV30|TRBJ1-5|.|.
TGTGCCTGGAGTGCCAATACAGGATCCAATCAGCCCCAGCATTTT
CAWSANTGSNQPQHF
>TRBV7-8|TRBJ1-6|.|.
TGTGCCAGCAGCTTTGCACAGGCGTTAGTGAATTCACCCCTCCACTTT
CASSFAQALVNSPLHF
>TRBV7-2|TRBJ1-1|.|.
TGTGCCAGCAGCTTATCCAGTAGGGGTGAAGCTTTCTTT
CASSLSSRGEAFF
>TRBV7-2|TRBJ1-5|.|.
TGTGCCAGCAGCTTAGACGGGACACTGGTGCCCCAGCATTTT
CASSLDGTLVPQHF
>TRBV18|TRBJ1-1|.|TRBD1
TGTGCCAGCTCACTCCGGGGACAGGGGTATACTGAAGCTTTCTTT
CASSLRGQGYTEAFF
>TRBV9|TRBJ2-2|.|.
TGTGCCAGCAGCGTAGGAGGCGGCACCGGGGAGCTGTTTTTT
CASSVGGGTGELFF
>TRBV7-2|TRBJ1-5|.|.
TGTGCCAGCAGCTTGGTGGGGGGGTCAAATCAGCCCCAGCATTTT
CASSLVGGSNQPQHF
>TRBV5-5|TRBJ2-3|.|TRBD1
TGTGCCAGCAGCGACTCCCGGGACAGGGCATCAGATACGCAGTATTTT
CASSDSRDRASDTQYF
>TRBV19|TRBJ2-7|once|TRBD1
TGTGCCAGCCAGACAGACGGGACAGGGGCCTACGAGCAGTACTTC
CASQTDGTGAYEQYF
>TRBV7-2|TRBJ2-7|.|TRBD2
TGTGCCAGCAGCCTCGGGGCGGGAGCCCCGAGGGAGCAGTACTTC
CASSLGAGAPREQYF
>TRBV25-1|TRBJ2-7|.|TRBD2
TGTGCCAGCAGTCTAGCGGGAGACACCTACGAGCAGTACTTC
CASSLAGDTYEQYF
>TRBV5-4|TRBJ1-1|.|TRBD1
TGTGCCAGCAGGCCCTCACAGGGGCGAACTGAAGCTTTCTTT
CASRPSQGRTEAFF
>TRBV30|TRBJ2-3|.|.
TGTGCCTGGAGTGCTAGAAAGGCTAGCACAGATACGCAGTATTTT
CAWSARKASTDTQYF
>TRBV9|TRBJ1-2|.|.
TGTGCCAGCAGCGGAACGCGCCAGGGTTTGGGCTATGGCTACACCTTC
CASSGTRQGLGYGYTF
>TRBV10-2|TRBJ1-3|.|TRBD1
TGCGCCAGCACTGACAGGGTGTACGGAAACACCATATATTTT
CASTDRVYGNTIYF
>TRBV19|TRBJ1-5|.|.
TGTGCCAGTAGTAACCCTATTTTCCGTCAGCCCCAGCATTTT
CASSNPIFRQPQHF
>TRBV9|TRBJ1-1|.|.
TGTGCCAGCAGCGTTTATTCGAACACTGAAGCTTTCTTT
CASSVYSNTEAFF
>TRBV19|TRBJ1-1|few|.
TGTGCCAGTAGTAAGGACAGAGGGAACACTGAAGCTTTCTTT
CASSKDRGNTEAFF
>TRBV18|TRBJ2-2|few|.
TGTGCCAGCTCCCCAACGGCAGGGGCCAGGGCCGGGGAGCTGTTTTTT
CASSPTAGARAGELFF
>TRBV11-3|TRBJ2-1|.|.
TGTGCCAGCAGCTTACCAGGGCGGGGCATTGAGCAGTTCTTC
CASSLPGRGIEQFF
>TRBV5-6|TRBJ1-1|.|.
TGTGCCAGCAGCTTGGGAGGGCAGGGGTTCACTGAAGCTTTCTTT
CASSLGGQGFTEAFF
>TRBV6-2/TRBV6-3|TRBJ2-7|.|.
TGTGCCAGCAGTCCCCGGGACTCCACTACCTACGAGCAGTACTTC
CASSPRDSTTYEQYF
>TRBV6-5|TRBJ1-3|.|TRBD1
TGTGCCAGCAGGATCTCAGGGGGCAGGAGGGACACCATATATTTT
CASRISGGRRDTIYF
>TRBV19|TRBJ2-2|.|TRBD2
TGTGCCAGTGAAGGGACTAGCGTTGTCACCGGGGAGCTGTTTTTT
CASEGTSVVTGELFF
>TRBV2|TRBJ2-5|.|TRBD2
TGTGCCAGCAGTCCGCAAACGGGAGGGCAAGAGACCCAGTACTTC
CASSPQTGGQETQYF
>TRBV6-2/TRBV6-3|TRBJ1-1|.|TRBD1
TGTGCCAGCAGTTACTTCCCGGACAGGGCCGGCACTGAAGCTTTCTTT
CASSYFPDRAGTEAFF
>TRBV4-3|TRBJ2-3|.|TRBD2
TGCGCCAGCAGCCAAGTCGCCGGGACTAGCTCCGAGTGGTACACAGATACGCAGTATTTT
CASSQVAGTSSEWYTDTQYF
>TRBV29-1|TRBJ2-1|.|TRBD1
TGCAGCGGAGCATGGGACAGGGGGAATGAGCAGTTCTTC
CSGAWDRGNEQFF
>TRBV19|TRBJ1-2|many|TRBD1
TGTGCCAGTAGTATTGGGACAGCCCTTGCTGGGTACACCTTC
CASSIGTALAGYTF
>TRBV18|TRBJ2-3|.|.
TGTGCCAGCTCACTCTCGTTCCGGGACTCACGCGGGCGGCAGTATTTT
CASSLSFRDSRGRQYF
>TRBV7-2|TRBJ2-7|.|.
TGTGCCAGCGGGCACACAGCCACCTACGAGCAGTACTTC
CASGHTATYEQYF
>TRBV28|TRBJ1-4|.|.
TGTGCCAGCAGTCGCCCTGGGAGTTTGCCCACTGAAAAACTGTTTTTT
CASSRPGSLPTEKLFF
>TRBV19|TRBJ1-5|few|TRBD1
TGTGCCAGTAGTACCGACAGGGATCAGCCCCAGCATTTT
CASSTDRDQPQHF
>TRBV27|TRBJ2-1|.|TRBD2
TGTGCCAGCAGTTTGGCGGGGGGGCGGCACAATGAGCAGTTCTTC
CASSLAGGRHNEQFF
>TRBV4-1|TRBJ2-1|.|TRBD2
TGCGCCAGCAGCCAAGAACTAGCGGGGATTTACAATGAGCAGTTCTTC
CASSQELAGIYNEQFF
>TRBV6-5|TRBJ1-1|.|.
TGTGCCAGCAGTTACTCGTTCTCAGGACAAGAAGCTTTCTTT
CASSYSFSGQEAFF
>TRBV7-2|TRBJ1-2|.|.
TGTGCCAGCAGCTTCGACAGGTCTGGCTATGGCTACACCTTC
CASSFDRSGYGYTF
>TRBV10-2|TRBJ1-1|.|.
TGCGCCAGCATGAGAAGATTGAACACTGAAGCTTTCTTT
CASMRRLNTEAFF
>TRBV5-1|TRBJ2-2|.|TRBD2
TGCGCCAGCTGTACCGCACTAGCGGGAGGCTCCAACACCGGGGAGCTGTTTTTT
CASCTALAGGSNTGELFF
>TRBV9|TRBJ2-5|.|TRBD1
TGTGCCAGCAGCGTAGACAGGGGTAGTGGAGAGACCCAGTACTTC
CASSVDRGSGETQYF
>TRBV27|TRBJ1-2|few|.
TGTGCCAGCAGTTCGACAGGACGCCATGGCTACACCTTC
CASSSTGRHGYTF
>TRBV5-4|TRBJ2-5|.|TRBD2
TGTGCCAGCAGCCTCGAGGTAGCGGGGGGTCAAGAGACCCAGTACTTC
CASSLEVAGGQETQYF
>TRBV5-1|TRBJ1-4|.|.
TGCGCCAGCAGCGCGTTGGCGGCGGGTGATGAAAAACTGTTTTTT
CASSALAAGDEKLFF
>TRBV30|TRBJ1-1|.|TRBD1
TGTGCCTGTTCCCGGGACAGGGGATCCTCTGAAGCTTTCTTT
CACSRDRGSSEAFF